Reported below is one TCR beta chain. This clonotype was recorded a few times. Its cognate antigen has yet to be identified. No qualities accompany the bases; no much larger clone lies one base away. This sample was included in a study of blood T cells in healthy people across ages (dated by TCRdb to about 2015). About the full investigation: In model experiments, roughly one uniquely barcoded TCR beta cDNA molecule per two T cells was captured by template switching. The donors were divided into four age groups: young (average around 17 years), middle-aged (approximately 39), aged (roughly 60) and long-lived (roughly 86). The study measured age-related changes in TCR beta repertoire diversity using deep sequencing normalized with unique cDNA molecular identifiers. Donors of different ages were randomly distributed across sequencing lanes to avoid experimental bias. Using the same blood draw, the study looked at two additional independent replicas of 1 million unique cDNA reads for two donors, one aged 18 to 30 and the other aged 80 or older. Results the study describes overall, beyond this receptor: Because donor CMV infection status was unknown, age-related changes in expanded clonotypes were potentially confounded. Observed TCR beta diversity per million T cells fell roughly linearly with age, and a significant reduction was already apparent by age roughly 40. Compared with the aged group, more naive CD4+ T cells, fewer expanded clones and increased TCR diversity were shown by the long-lived group, suggesting age selection. Bulk unsorted PBMC profiling prevented conclusive comparison of naive and antigen-experienced compartments. Total diversity estimates from one million sequenced T cells were considered lower bounds and underestimates. The percentage of naive T cells measured by flow cytometry correlated strongly with observed TCR beta diversity.

From the cysteine up to the phenylalanine, the CDR3 has a length of 15 residues. Of all the DNA, just the CDR3 is kept, 45 bases in frame from base 1. The junction shows trimming of 6 bases on V and 5 bases on J, and the gene matches do not reach 7 bases of it. The donors were roughly 40 Caucasian individuals from Russia, aged roughly 6 to 100 years, who were systemically healthy. Each donor gave ten milliliters of peripheral blood, drawn into EDTA-treated Vacutainer tubes. Ficoll-Paque density-gradient centrifugation was used to isolate PBMCs, with at least 7 million per sample. Trizol reagent was used to extract total RNA from the PBMCs, yielding at least 5.5 micrograms per sample. For every donor, an aliquot of PBMCs went through flow cytometry to measure the percentages of naive CD45RAhigh/CD27high T cells. To prepare the library, 5' RACE was applied. TCRdb records Illumina HiSeq 2500 as the sequencer. A second PCR of 7 to 11 cycles was performed with a sample-barcoded 5' primer and a J-beta primer mix. A template-switch 5' adaptor carrying 12 random nucleotides introduced a unique molecular identifier onto each TCR beta cDNA molecule. At least 2.5 million CDR3-containing paired-end reads were obtained from each sample. The Mint cDNA synthesis kit, primed by a TRBC-specific oligonucleotide, was used to synthesize first-strand cDNA from all RNA. Following uracil-DNA glycosylase treatment, a first 18-cycle PCR with universal primers M1SS and BC2_uni_R was performed on all cDNA. The authors processed their data as follows. For normalization, 1 million high-quality reads, each with a distinct molecular identifier, were randomly selected from each sample. Reads sharing molecular identifiers were discarded rather than binned into consensus sequences. MiTCR, set to a Q25 quality threshold and the strictest error-elimination algorithm, was used for CDR3 identification, clonotype clustering and error correction. A nonparametric unseen species model using Euler transformation provided a lower-bound estimate of total TCR beta diversity. TCRdb applied fastp at Q25 and MiXCR to the public reads, then kept only in-frame beta chains. Each CDR3 protein appears once, grouped with its most common genes and DNA. The V and J calls reflect TCRdb's pipeline rather than the authors' work. This sample comprises over a million distinct CDR3 sequences, less than 50% of them detected only once. Jointly, the top ten make up approximately 20% of the sample.

The origin of this receptor is a woman aged 60-70 years in good health. Recombination linked TRBV12-3 or TRBV12-4 to TRBJ2-1, with TRBD2 identical over 10 junction bases. Sequencing was done on a sample of blood. The DNA is as follows: TGTGCCAGCAGCCTAAGCGGGAGGGAAAACAATGAGCAGTTCTTC. Its translation reads: CASSLSGRENNEQFF.